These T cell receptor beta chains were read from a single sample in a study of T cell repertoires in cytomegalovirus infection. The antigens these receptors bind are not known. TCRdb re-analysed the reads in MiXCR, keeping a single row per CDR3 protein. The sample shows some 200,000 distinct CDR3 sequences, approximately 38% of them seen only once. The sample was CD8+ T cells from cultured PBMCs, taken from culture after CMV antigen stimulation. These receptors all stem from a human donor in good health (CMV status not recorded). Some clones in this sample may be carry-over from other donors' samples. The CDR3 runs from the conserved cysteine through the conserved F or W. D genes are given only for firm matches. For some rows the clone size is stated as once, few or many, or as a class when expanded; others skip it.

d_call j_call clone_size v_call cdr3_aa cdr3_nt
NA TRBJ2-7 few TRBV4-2 CASSRPTGPSYEQYF TGTGCCAGCAGCCGACCGACAGGTCCATCCTACGAGCAGTACTTC
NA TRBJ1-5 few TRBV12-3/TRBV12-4 CASSLEPDRPLKPQHF TGTGCCAGCAGTTTAGAGCCTGACAGGCCCTTGAAGCCCCAGCATTTT
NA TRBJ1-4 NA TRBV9 CASSVGTSEKLFF TGTGCCAGCAGCGTCGGGACAAGTGAAAAACTGTTTTTT
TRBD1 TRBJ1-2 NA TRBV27 CASSPFLYRGNGYTF TGTGCCAGCAGTCCTTTCCTTTACAGGGGCAATGGCTACACCTTC
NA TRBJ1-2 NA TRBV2 CASTPQGAYGYTF TGTGCCAGCACCCCACAGGGAGCTTATGGCTACACCTTC
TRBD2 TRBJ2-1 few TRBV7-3 CASSQRRETVNEQFF TGTGCCAGCAGCCAACGGCGGGAGACCGTCAATGAGCAGTTCTTC
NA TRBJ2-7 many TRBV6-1 CASRTTVSYEQYF TGTGCCAGCAGGACGACAGTCTCCTACGAGCAGTACTTC
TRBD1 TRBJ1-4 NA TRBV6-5 CASSYDDRATNEKLFF TGTGCCAGCAGTTACGACGACAGGGCCACTAATGAAAAACTGTTTTTT
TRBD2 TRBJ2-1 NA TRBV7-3 CASSAEQLAGSYNEQFF TGTGCCAGCAGCGCCGAACAACTAGCGGGGTCCTACAATGAGCAGTTCTTC
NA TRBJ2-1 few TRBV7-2 CASSLSSPLYNEQFF TGTGCCAGCAGTCTTAGCTCACCCCTTTACAATGAGCAGTTCTTC
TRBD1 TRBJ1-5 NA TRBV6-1 CASSEPTGTVGNQPQHF TGTGCCAGCAGTGAACCCACCGGGACAGTCGGAAATCAGCCCCAGCATTTT
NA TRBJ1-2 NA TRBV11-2 CASSSAQLNCGYTF TGTGCCAGCAGTTCGGCACAGCTTAACTGTGGCTACACCTTC
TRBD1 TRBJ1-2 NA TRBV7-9 CASRPGTGIGGYTF TGTGCCAGCAGACCCGGGACAGGGATAGGCGGCTACACCTTC
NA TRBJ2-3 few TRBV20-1 CSARDLYTDTQYF TGCAGTGCTAGAGATCTCTACACAGATACGCAGTATTTT
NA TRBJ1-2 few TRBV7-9 CASSLAGVNENYGYTF TGTGCCAGCAGCTTAGCTGGTGTAAATGAAAACTATGGCTACACCTTC
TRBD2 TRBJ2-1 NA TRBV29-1 CSVGTSGEYNEQFF TGCAGCGTTGGGACTAGCGGGGAGTACAATGAGCAGTTCTTC
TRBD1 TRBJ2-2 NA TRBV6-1 CASRGQALNTGELFF TGTGCCAGCAGGGGACAGGCCTTGAACACCGGGGAGCTGTTTTTT
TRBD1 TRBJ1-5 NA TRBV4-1 CASSQVDRGHQPQHF TGCGCCAGCAGCCAAGTTGACAGGGGGCACCAGCCCCAGCATTTT
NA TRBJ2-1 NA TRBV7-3 CASARGGSSYNEQFF TGTGCCAGCGCTAGGGGGGGGAGCTCCTACAATGAGCAGTTCTTC
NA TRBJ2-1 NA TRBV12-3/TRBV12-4 CASSQLDLSYNEQFF TGTGCCAGCAGCCAACTAGATCTCTCCTACAATGAGCAGTTCTTC
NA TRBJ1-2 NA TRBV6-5 CATPTNRVGDGYTF TGTGCCACGCCTACGAATAGGGTTGGAGATGGCTACACCTTC
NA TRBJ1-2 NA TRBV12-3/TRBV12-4 CASSLAPTPANYGYTF TGTGCCAGCAGTTTAGCGCCGACGCCCGCTAACTATGGCTACACCTTC
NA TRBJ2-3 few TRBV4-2 CASSLGRRHTDTQYF TGTGCCAGCAGCCTCGGTCGGCGGCACACAGATACGCAGTATTTT
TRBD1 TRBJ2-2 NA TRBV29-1 CSVDGRGRTGELFF TGCAGCGTTGATGGCAGGGGGCGCACCGGGGAGCTGTTTTTT
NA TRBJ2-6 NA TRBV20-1 CSARPRIEGVVSGANVLTF TGCAGTGCTAGACCCCGCATCGAGGGGGTGGTGAGTGGGGCCAACGTCCTGACTTTC
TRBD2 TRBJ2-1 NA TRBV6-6 CASREREGLNEQFF TGTGCCAGCAGGGAGCGGGAGGGCCTAAATGAGCAGTTCTTC
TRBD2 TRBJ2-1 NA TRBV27 CASRAGGTYNEQFF TGTGCCAGCAGGGCGGGAGGAACCTACAATGAGCAGTTCTTC
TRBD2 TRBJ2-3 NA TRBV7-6 CASSPTSGVADTQYF TGTGCCAGCAGCCCGACTAGCGGGGTCGCAGATACGCAGTATTTT
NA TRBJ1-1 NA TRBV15 CATSSGRSMNTEAFF TGTGCCACCAGCTCAGGGAGGTCTATGAACACTGAAGCTTTCTTT
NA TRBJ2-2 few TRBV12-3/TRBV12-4 CASRGEQDTGELFF TGTGCCAGCAGGGGGGAACAGGACACCGGGGAGCTGTTTTTT
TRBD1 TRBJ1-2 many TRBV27 CASSLSTGEDGYTF TGTGCCAGCAGTTTATCGACAGGGGAAGATGGCTACACCTTC
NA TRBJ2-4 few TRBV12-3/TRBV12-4 CASSFPGSPAKNIQYF TGTGCCAGCAGTTTTCCGGGCAGCCCAGCCAAAAACATTCAGTACTTC
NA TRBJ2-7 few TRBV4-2 CASSQDREQYF TGTGCCAGCAGCCAAGATCGCGAGCAGTACTTC
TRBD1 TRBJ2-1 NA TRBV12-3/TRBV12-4 CASRRQGTYNEQFF TGTGCCAGCAGAAGACAGGGTACCTACAATGAGCAGTTCTTC
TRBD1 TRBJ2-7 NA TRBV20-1 CSARTKDRAYSYEQYF TGCAGTGCTAGAACCAAGGACAGGGCGTACTCCTACGAGCAGTACTTC
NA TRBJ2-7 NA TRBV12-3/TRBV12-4 CASSLFYEGMGEQYF TGTGCCAGCAGTTTATTCTACGAGGGAATGGGCGAGCAGTACTTC
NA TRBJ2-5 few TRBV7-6 CASSPSGPRQTQYF TGTGCCAGCAGCCCGTCCGGGCCCAGGCAGACCCAGTACTTC
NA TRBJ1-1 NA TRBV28 CASRPRGGRAFF TGTGCCAGCAGACCACGGGGGGGTAGAGCTTTCTTT
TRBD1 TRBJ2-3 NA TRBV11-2 CASSRTGGIQVSGTQYF TGTGCCAGCAGCCGGACAGGGGGAATTCAAGTTTCAGGTACGCAGTATTTT
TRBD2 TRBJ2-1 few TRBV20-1 CSARDLLAVSYNEQFF TGCAGTGCTAGAGACCTCCTAGCGGTGTCCTACAATGAGCAGTTCTTC
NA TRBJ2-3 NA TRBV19 CASSIAGRSTDTQYF TGTGCCAGTAGTATCGCAGGGAGGAGCACAGATACGCAGTATTTT
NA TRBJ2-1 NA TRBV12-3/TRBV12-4 CASRGNTYYNEQFF TGTGCCAGCAGGGGCAACACCTACTACAATGAGCAGTTCTTC
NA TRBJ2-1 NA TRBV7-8 CASSPPRGRPYNEQFF TGTGCCAGCAGCCCACCACGGGGGAGACCCTACAATGAGCAGTTCTTC
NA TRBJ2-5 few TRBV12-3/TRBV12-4 CASNEGGEETQYF TGTGCCAGCAATGAGGGCGGAGAAGAGACCCAGTACTTC
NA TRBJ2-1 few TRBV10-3 CAISEAREGWQFF TGTGCCATCAGTGAGGCGCGGGAAGGGTGGCAGTTCTTC
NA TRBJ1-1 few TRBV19 CASSIQHMNTEAFF TGTGCCAGTAGTATCCAGCACATGAACACTGAAGCTTTCTTT
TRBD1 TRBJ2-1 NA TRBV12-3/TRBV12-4 CASRTILDRDNNEKFF TGTGCCAGCAGAACAATCCTGGACAGGGACAACAATGAGAAGTTCTTC